This T cell receptor beta chain was documented in a study of shared clonotypes between healthy human individuals (dated by TCRdb to between 2020 and 2021). In the study overall: A couple of women and a few men aged 18 to 49 years were included in the cohort. For each donor, three plates each were used for CD4 naive and CD4 memory, two plates were used for CD8 naive, and one plate was used for CD8 memory. The study deeply sequenced blood TCR repertoires of about 5 healthy adults to estimate repertoire size and the extent of clonotype sharing between individuals. Libraries were prepared and TCR repertoires were sequenced by different laboratories using diverse techniques, in order to increase sequencing depth and limit assay-specific biases. Leukapheresis yielded between about 0.94 and 9 billion PBMCs per donor. Summary of the overall study and its limitations: Pairwise subsampling indicated that sequencing depth was expected to affect the degree of clonotype sharing among donors. Because the study included only a small number of donors, the genetic and exposure-history diversity represented was limited. Across a handful of donors, approximately 5% of naive CD4, around 3.3% of naive CD8, 2.3% of memory CD4, and about 0.44% of memory CD8 clonotypes were shared. Higher generation probabilities were observed for clonotypes shared by all four sorted-subset donors than for non-shared clonotypes. Naive subsets generally had larger estimated clonotype richness than memory subsets did. Sampling was restricted to blood, and TCR repertoires in tissues likely differ from the TCR repertoires found in blood. Incomplete sequencing was indicated by rarefaction of sorted-subset datasets, despite the large sequencing depth.

The donors were healthy, HIV-negative adults with no recently reported acute infections or vaccinations. All donors were Caucasian adults living in Nashville, Tennessee, USA. CD8 memory samples were composed of magnetically selected CD45RO+ cells combined with CCR7-negative CD45RA+ effector memory (TemRA) cells. After blood collection by leukapheresis, PBMCs were isolated using Ficoll-Histopaque density gradient centrifugation and then cryopreserved in the vapor phase of liquid nitrogen. Purity and quantity of every magnetically sorted T cell population were checked by analytical flow cytometry. Genomic DNA was isolated from every sorted fraction and measured by UV absorbance on a Nanodrop 2000c. The CDR3 contains 15 residues, cysteine and phenylalanine counted. CDR3 DNA is the only sequence kept; it has 45 bases, read in frame from the first base. The V and J ends are trimmed by 6 bases and 5 bases, leaving 19 bases between them. CDR1 and CDR2 are drawn from the germline V gene (reference sequence): MNHEY, SMNVEV.

Using the deep immunoSEQ assay, TCR CDR3 regions were amplified from genomic DNA by multiplex PCR. For each cell subset, the extracted genomic DNA was distributed evenly across all wells of several immunoSEQ 96-well plates, and each plate served as one replicate. For sorted subsets, about 210 ng of genomic DNA, equivalent to tens of thousands of T cell genomes, went into each replicate PCR. Purified libraries were measured with a Qubit 3.0 fluorometer, size-checked on a Bioanalyzer 2100, and measured again with the KAPA Library Quantification kit. Every immunoSEQ 96-well plate was sequenced on a dedicated single-read 150-cycle Illumina NextSeq 550 flow cell. As for the original processing: Because only junctional sequences without quality scores were contained in the immunoSEQ output, filtering matching that applied to full-length reads could not be performed. To assign V/J genes and CDR3, sequences were annotated against IMGT germline references using PyIR, a Python wrapper for IgBLAST v1.9. Reads were filtered out if the reads had weak V/J assignments (E-value above 1e-6), no CDR3, stop codons, out-of-frame junctions, or ambiguous translated residues. V3J clonotypes were defined by identical inferred V gene, J gene, and CDR3 amino acid sequence. Percentage overlap between repertoires was computed as shared unique clonotypes divided by the size of the smaller repertoire. RTK rarefaction, the Chao1 estimator, and Recon v2.1 estimates of unobserved clonotypes were used to assess repertoire richness. Generation probabilities for all TCRbeta clonotypes obtained by the gDNA method from a handful of donors were computed using OLGA. TCRdb provides this immuneACCESS table in a form limited to in-frame rearrangements. Some clones are lacking; in checked studies, under half of them reflect an unresolved V gene, and why the rest are absent is not known. For V, J and clone size, that table is used; D and trimming come from the DNA. The sample profile shows 90,000 to 120,000 clones; around 64% of them were found once. The ten largest clonotypes hold approximately 25% of the sample.

A note on this clone: Its specific antigen is unknown. The record has no base qualities; no much larger clone is one base away.

Material for sequencing was memory CD8+ T cells sorted from blood. This specimen's cell subset or site label, per the study, means: CD45RO+ cells pooled with CCR7-negative TemRA cells. This sequence was found in a woman between 25 and 40 years old in good health. The sequence is built from TRBV27 and TRBJ2-5, and possibly TRBD2, on 5 matching bases. The CDR3 is CASRALLGGAETQYF. Here is the DNA: TGTGCCAGCAGGGCATTACTAGGAGGTGCGGAGACCCAGTACTTC.